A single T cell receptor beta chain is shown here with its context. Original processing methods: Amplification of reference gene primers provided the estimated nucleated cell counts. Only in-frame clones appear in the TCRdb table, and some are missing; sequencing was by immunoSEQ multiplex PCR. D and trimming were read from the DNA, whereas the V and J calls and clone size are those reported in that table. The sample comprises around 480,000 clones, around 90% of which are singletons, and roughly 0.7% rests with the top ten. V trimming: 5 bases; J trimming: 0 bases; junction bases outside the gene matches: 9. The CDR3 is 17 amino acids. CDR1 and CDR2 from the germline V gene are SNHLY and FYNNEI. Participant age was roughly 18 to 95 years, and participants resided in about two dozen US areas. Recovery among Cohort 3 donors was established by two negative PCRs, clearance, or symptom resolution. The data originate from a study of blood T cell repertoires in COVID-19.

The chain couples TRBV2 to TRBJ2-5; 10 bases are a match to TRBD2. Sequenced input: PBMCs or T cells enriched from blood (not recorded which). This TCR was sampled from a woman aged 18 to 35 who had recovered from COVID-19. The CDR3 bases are TGTGCCAGCAGTTTTCGACTAGCGGGTCTGTACCAAGAGACCCAGTACTTC. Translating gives CASSFRLAGLYQETQYF.